These 14 T cell receptor beta chains were all obtained from the same sample, sequenced in a study of CD8+ T cells in alopecia areata. RNA extraction was followed by reverse transcription into cDNA, which acted as the sequencing template. The repertoire was sequenced with immunoSEQ multiplex PCR; TCRdb's copy has only in-frame clones and lacks some. The sample contains over 150,000 clones, approximately 57% of which appear only once. The treatment denotes: oral pan-JAK inhibitor, 5-10 mg twice daily. The sequencing here drew on CD4+ T cells sorted from blood, taken at week 24, from a patient treated with tofacitinib. These receptor sequences come from a human donor with alopecia areata.

At least ten counts were recorded for this clone. The J gene is TRBJ2-1, the V gene TRBV7-2; TRBD2 matches 8 bases. V trimming: 1 base; J trimming: 8 bases; junction bases outside the gene matches: 13. Germline V gene lookup returns CDR1 SGHTA and CDR2 FQGNSA. The CDR3 totals 17 residues. The CDR3 region is CASSLGVSGGVIDEQFF. CDR3 sequence (DNA): TGTGCCAGCAGCTTAGGGGTCTCCGGGGGGGTCATCGATGAGCAGTTCTTC. The full variable domain, rest sourced from reference TRBV7-2 and TRBJ2-1, is GAGVSQSPSNKVTEKGKDVELRCDPISGHTALYWYRQSLGQGLEFLIYFQGNSAPDKSGLPSDRFSAERTGGSVSTLTIQRTQQEDSAVYLCASSLGVSGGVIDEQFFGPGTRLTVL.

The chain joins TRBV9 to TRBJ2-5; TRBD2 matches 13 bases. V shed 0 bases, J shed 2 bases, and the junction held 4 bases outside the gene matches. CDR3 length: 17 amino acids. The germline CDR1 and CDR2 sequences are SGDLS and YYNGEE. In nucleotides, the CDR3 is TGTGCCAGCAGCGTAGCTTCGACTAGCGGGGGGCAAGAGACCCAGTACTTC. It codes for CASSVASTSGGQETQYF.

This clone came up once. The J gene is TRBJ2-2, the V gene TRBV23-1, with no clear D. TRBV23-1 is labeled an ORF, and its function is uncertain. Trimming pared 3 bases from V and 5 bases from J, leaving 13 bases between. CDR3 length: 15 amino acids. The CDR3 is CASSQQSVVTGELFF. For the CDR3, the DNA is TGCGCCAGCAGTCAGCAATCCGTTGTTACCGGGGAGCTGTTTTTT.

This clone was counted once. The gene calls are TRBV9 and TRBJ2-2; D gene uncertain. CDR3 length: 13 amino acids. V was pared by 2 bases and J by 2 bases, with 4 bases between. Germline-derived CDR1 and CDR2 are SGDLS and YYNGEE. The CDR3, as DNA: TGTGCCAGCAGCGTCCATAACACCGGGGAGCTGTTTTTT. Its translation: CASSVHNTGELFF. The full variable domain, completed using reference TRBV9 and TRBJ2-2, is DSGVTQTPKHLITATGQRVTLRCSPRSGDLSVYWYQQSLDQGLQFLIQYYNGEERAKGNILERFSAQQFPDLHSELNLSSLELGDSALYFCASSVHNTGELFFGEGSRLTVL.

This chain uses TRBV2 with TRBJ2-2; 9 bases line up with TRBD1. This CDR3 has 14 residues. Germline CDR1 is SNHLY and CDR2 is FYNNEI. The V segment lost 6 bases and the J segment 3 bases; nucleotides outside the gene matches: 2. CDR3 in DNA: TGTGCCAGCAGACAGGGGGCGGACACCGGGGAGCTGTTTTTT. This gives the protein CASRQGADTGELFF.

The chain combines TRBV5-6 with TRBJ2-3; a weak D match, TRBD1 (8 bases). Trimming took off 6 bases at V and 5 bases at J, with 13 bases between the two ends. This CDR3 has 13 residues. Germline V CDR1 and CDR2: SGHDT, YYEEEE. The CDR3 reads CASKTGEGDTQYF. The CDR3, as DNA: TGTGCCAGCAAGACAGGGGAGGGAGATACGCAGTATTTT.

This sequence joins TRBV6-1 and TRBJ1-5; TRBD1 might be the D (5 bases). The V gene lost 4 bases and the J gene lost 5 bases, with 12 bases spanning the gap. The germline gives CDR1 MNHNS, CDR2 SASEGT. The CDR3 covers 14 residues. The CDR3 is CASSGREGDQPQHF. CDR3 DNA sequence: TGTGCCAGCAGTGGCAGAGAAGGGGATCAGCCCCAGCATTTT.

This chain connects TRBV7-9 to TRBJ2-7; 8 bases align to TRBD2. Germline V gene lookup returns CDR1 SEHNR and CDR2 FQNEAQ (reference sequence). This CDR3 is 16 amino acids long. J lost 0 bases, V lost 5 bases, and 9 bases had no gene match. CDR3 sequence reads: CASSRRAGDNSYEQYF. The CDR3 DNA reads as TGTGCCAGCAGCCGAAGAGCGGGGGACAACTCCTACGAGCAGTACTTC.

This chain connects TRBV6-6 to TRBJ2-2; tentative D call: TRBD1 (6 bases). V was cut by 5 bases and J by 7 bases, with 8 bases left in between. Germline V lookup: CDR1 MNHNY, CDR2 SVGAGI (reference sequence). The CDR3 has 12 amino acids. In DNA, the CDR3 is TGTGCCAGCAGTCAGGGGATCGGGGAGCTGTTTTTT. It is translated as CASSQGIGELFF.

The chain employs TRBV25-1 and TRBJ2-6; no clear D. This CDR3 is built from 14 residues. V was trimmed by 3 bases and J by 4 bases, leaving 7 bases between them. Germline values: CDR1 MGHDK, CDR2 SYGVNS. CDR3 region: CASSDGSGANVLTF. In DNA, the CDR3 is TGTGCCAGCAGTGATGGATCAGGGGCCAACGTCCTGACTTTC.

The chain couples TRBV6-1 to TRBJ2-7; D is unclear. Germline values: CDR1 MNHNS, CDR2 SASEGT. The CDR3 runs to 15 residues. V was pared by 1 base and J by 2 bases, with 12 bases between. CDR3 residues: CASSEESFPPYEQYF. CDR3 sequence (DNA): TGTGCCAGCAGTGAAGAGTCTTTTCCTCCCTACGAGCAGTACTTC.

V gene TRBV6-5 combines with J gene TRBJ2-5; 7 bases align to TRBD1. The CDR3 loop spans 12 amino acids. Germline CDR1 is MNHEY and CDR2 is SVGAGI. V shed 8 bases, J shed 5 bases, and the junction held 5 bases outside the gene matches. Here the CDR3 DNA reads TGTGCCAGCGCTAGGGGGCGGGAGACCCAGTACTTC. Its protein is CASARGRETQYF.

V gene TRBV18 combines with J gene TRBJ2-7; 7 nucleotides line up with TRBD1. This CDR3 region has 13 residues. The germline gives CDR1 KGHSH, CDR2 LQKENI. The junction had 2 bases not matched to a gene; V was cut back by 3 bases and J by 3 bases. Here the CDR3 reads CASSPGQRYEQYF. CDR3 sequence (DNA): TGTGCCAGCTCACCGGGACAGCGCTACGAGCAGTACTTC.

The rearrangement links TRBV28 to TRBJ1-1; D is perhaps TRBD1 (5 bases). V was shortened by 10 bases and J by 1 base, with 13 bases between the two germline ends. Germline loops: CDR1 MDHEN, CDR2 SYDVKM. This CDR3 region has 13 residues. CDR3 DNA sequence: TGTGCCACCTTCCGTGGGGGGAACACTGAAGCTTTCTTT. Encoded protein: CATFRGGNTEAFF.